The text below deals with one TCR beta chain. Its specificity is unknown. The sample is drawn from a study of cytomegalovirus exposure and HLA in healthy donors. Study as a whole: An earlier analysis identified 117 million unique TCR beta sequences in about 170 million T cells.

Use of 60 Vbeta and 13 Jbeta primers characterized the PCR. Using immunoSEQ multiplex PCR, the repertoire was profiled, and TCRdb retains in-frame clones only, with some absent. Here the sample spans more than 150,000 clones, about 82% being singletons. The CDR3 extends over 16 amino acids. The V and J ends lost 0 bases and 1 base respectively, with 12 bases between them. CDR1 is SGHRS and CDR2 is YFSETQ in the germline V gene. Study results and caveats: In an earlier analysis, productive rearrangement rates for most beta V segments clustered near 87% or 30%.

J is TRBJ2-3 and V is TRBV5-1; possible D gene TRBD1, 6 bases. The sequenced material came from PBMCs. This TCR derives from a woman aged 30 to 39 in good health and CMV-seronegative. The CDR3 loop is CASSLGDRLGTDTQYF. The CDR3 coding sequence is TGCGCCAGCAGCTTGGGCGACAGGTTGGGCACAGATACGCAGTATTTT.